The 23 T cell receptor beta chains reported below all come from one sample, sequenced in a study of tumor-infiltrating lymphocytes in localized non-small cell lung cancer. The table came from immunoSEQ multiplex PCR; TCRdb's copy has only in-frame clones and leaves some out. The sample includes over 7,000 clones, 77% of them seen just once. The specimen sequenced was lung tumor tissue. All receptors come from a human donor with non-small cell lung cancer.

This chain links TRBV4-1 with TRBJ1-1; D perhaps matches TRBD1 (5 bases). Trimming took off 3 bases at V and 2 bases at J, with 13 bases between the two ends. This CDR3 region has 15 residues. Germline V gives CDR1 MGHRA, CDR2 YSYEKL. CDR3: CASSQQMGGNTEAFF. The DNA of the CDR3 is TGCGCCAGCAGCCAGCAGATGGGGGGAAACACTGAAGCTTTCTTT.

The chain uses TRBV7-9 and TRBJ1-6, with D possibly TRBD1 on 6 matching bases. CDR3 length equals 16 residues. Germline assignment: CDR1 SEHNR and CDR2 FQNEAQ (reference sequence). Trimming pared 5 bases from V and 9 bases from J, leaving 20 bases between. Here the CDR3 DNA reads TGTGCCAGCAGCGATACGACACAGGGATCGTTTTCACCCCTCCACTTT. It encodes CASSDTTQGSFSPLHF.

The genes are TRBV7-2 and TRBJ2-2; 9 nucleotides agree with TRBD2. CDR1 and CDR2 (germline): SGHTA, FQGNSA. After removal of 2 bases from V and 6 bases from J, the junction contained 4 bases not matched to a gene. This CDR3 region has 15 residues. The CDR3 bases are TGTGCCAGCAGCTTAACGATAGCGGGGGCCGGGGAGCTGTTTTTT. Protein product: CASSLTIAGAGELFF.

V gene TRBV2 combines with J gene TRBJ2-2, with 8 bases identical to TRBD1. The CDR3 sequence is 13 residues long. Per germline, CDR1 SNHLY and CDR2 FYNNEI. After removal of 5 bases from V and 10 bases from J, the junction contained 6 bases not matched to a gene. The chain's CDR3 is CASSNQGAAELFF. CDR3 nucleotides: TGTGCCAGCAGTAATCAGGGGGCTGCGGAGCTGTTTTTT. Filled out from reference TRBV2 and TRBJ2-2, the complete variable domain reads EPEVTQTPSHQVTQMGQEVILRCVPISNHLYFYWYRQILGQKVEFLVSFYNNEISEKSEIFDDQFSVERPDGSNFTLKIRSTKLEDSAMYFCASSNQGAAELFFGEGSRLTVL.

V gene TRBV5-4 combines with J gene TRBJ2-3; D not resolved. Trimming left V 4 bases short and J 4 bases short, with 13 bases between. Per germline, CDR1 SGHNT and CDR2 YYREEE (reference sequence). The CDR3 is 14 amino acids. The CDR3 sequence is CASSPRANADTQYF. The CDR3 DNA sequence: TGTGCCAGCAGCCCCAGAGCGAATGCAGATACGCAGTATTTT.

A note on this clone: This same CDR3 is encoded by further DNA sequences in the sample. CDR3 bases: TGTGCCAGCACGGGAGGGCCCGGCGAGACCCAGTACTTC. Translated, it gives CASTGGPGETQYF. The chain carries TRBV11-3 and TRBJ2-5, with 8 positions matching TRBD2. CDR3 length: 13 residues. The junction had 6 bases not matched to a gene; V was cut back by 7 bases and J by 5 bases. CDR1 SGHNT and CDR2 YENEEA come from the germline V gene.

A word on this clone: Other nucleotide sequences in the sample specify the same CDR3. This chain connects TRBV14 to TRBJ2-3; D is unresolved. Germline values: CDR1 SGHDN, CDR2 FVKESK. Trimming stripped 3 bases from V and 2 bases from J, with 0 bases between. The CDR3 extends over 11 amino acids. CDR3 in amino acids: CASSHTDTQYF. The CDR3 bases are TGTGCCAGCAGCCACACAGATACGCAGTATTTT.

The J gene is TRBJ2-5, the V gene TRBV7-2, with 15 bases fitting TRBD2. V shed 5 bases, J shed 4 bases, and the junction held 2 bases outside the gene matches. This CDR3 region has 15 residues. Germline CDR1 is SGHTA and CDR2 is FQGNSA. CDR3 in amino acids: CASSRTSGRGETQYF. CDR3 DNA sequence: TGTGCCAGCAGCCGGACTAGCGGGAGGGGAGAGACCCAGTACTTC.

This chain connects TRBV7-6 to TRBJ2-7; 8 bases are a match to TRBD2. The CDR3 consists of 14 residues. With 1 base clipped from V and 4 bases from J, the junction kept 3 bases outside the gene matches. CDR1 and CDR2 from the germline V gene are SGHVS and FNYEAQ. In DNA, the CDR3 is TGTGCCAGCAGCTTAGAGGGACTAGTATACGAGCAGTACTTC. Translation gives CASSLEGLVYEQYF.

The V and J genes are TRBV15 and TRBJ2-4; 8 bases align to TRBD1. From germline, CDR1 is LNHNV and CDR2 YYDKDF (reference sequence). J lost 2 bases, V lost 1 base, and 4 bases had no gene match. CDR3 size: 16 residues. Here the CDR3 DNA reads TGTGCCACCAGCAGAGCTCGGACAGGGACCAAAAACATTCAGTACTTC. Amino acids: CATSRARTGTKNIQYF.

The chain couples TRBV11-2 to TRBJ1-1; perhaps TRBD1 as D (5 bases). Germline V gene lookup returns CDR1 SGHAT and CDR2 FQNNGV. The CDR3 totals 15 residues. Trimming cost V 1 base and J 1 base, with 10 bases left between them. The CDR3: CASSLVSGRNTEAFF. CDR3 sequence (DNA): TGTGCCAGCAGCTTAGTTTCGGGACGGAACACTGAAGCTTTCTTT.

This chain connects TRBV5-8 to TRBJ1-1; TRBD1 matches 7 bases. The CDR3 length is 12 residues. The junction had 9 bases not matched to a gene; V was cut back by 5 bases and J by 11 bases. Germline V CDR1 and CDR2: SGHTS, YDEGEE. The CDR3 DNA reads TGTGCCAGCAGACGGGACAGCCCATTGGCTTTCTTT. It encodes CASRRDSPLAFF.

V usage is TRBV11-3 and J usage is TRBJ2-1; D call uncertain. The V and J ends lost 0 bases and 8 bases respectively, with 17 bases between them. Germline V CDR1 and CDR2: SGHNT, YENEEA. CDR3 size: 16 residues. In nucleotides, the CDR3 is TGTGCCAGCAGCTTAGATGCTTTATCTCTCATGGATGAGCAGTTCTTC. Translating it yields CASSLDALSLMDEQFF.

This clone has a handful of counts. The chain combines TRBV29-1 with TRBJ1-1; no reliable D call. Deletions cut 7 bases from V and 4 bases from J, with 10 bases between. The germline V gene encodes CDR1 SQVTM and CDR2 ANQGSEA. CDR3 size: 11 residues. CDR3 DNA sequence: TGCAGCGCCTCGGGGTTCACTGAAGCTTTCTTT. Translation: CSASGFTEAFF.

CDR3 loop: CASSSTGQTYEQYF. In DNA, the CDR3 is TGTGCCAGCAGCTCTACGGGACAGACCTACGAGCAGTACTTC. The rearrangement joins TRBV5-6 to TRBJ2-5; 7 bases match TRBD1. The end of the DNA aligns better with TRBJ2-7, so the J call may be wrong. The germline V gene encodes CDR1 SGHDT and CDR2 YYEEEE. The CDR3 has 14 amino acids.

This chain links TRBV29-1 with TRBJ2-7, with 8 nucleotides matching TRBD2. The CDR3 spans 13 residues. The J segment lost 1 base and the V segment lost 6 bases, leaving 5 bases of the junction unmatched. From germline, CDR1 is SQVTM and CDR2 ANQGSEA. The CDR3: CSVGSGTSYEQYF. The CDR3 nucleotides are TGCAGCGTAGGTAGCGGGACATCCTACGAGCAGTACTTC.

The rearrangement uses TRBV19 and TRBJ2-1, with TRBD2 identical over 9 bases. The ends lost 5 bases at V and 10 bases at J; junction bases unmatched: 6. Germline lookup yields CDR1 LNHDA and CDR2 SQIVND (reference sequence). CDR3 length: 13 amino acids. CDR3 loop: CASSPRTSVEQFF. The CDR3 DNA reads as TGTGCCAGTAGTCCAAGGACTAGCGTGGAGCAGTTCTTC.

V gene TRBV28 combines with J gene TRBJ1-2, with D tentatively TRBD1 (5 bases). The V and J ends lost 6 bases and 7 bases respectively, with 12 bases between them. CDR1 MDHEN and CDR2 SYDVKM come from the germline V gene. The CDR3 runs to 12 residues. Here the CDR3 DNA reads TGTGCCAGCAGCAGGGTTGAGGGTGGCTACACCTTC. Translating gives CASSRVEGGYTF.

The rearrangement links TRBV7-6 to TRBJ2-1; 9 bases fit TRBD2. This CDR3 region has 16 residues. V trimming: 1 base; J trimming: 8 bases; junction bases outside the gene matches: 9. Per germline, CDR1 SGHVS and CDR2 FNYEAQ. As DNA, the CDR3 is TGTGCCAGCAGCTTAGGTGGCGGGAGGGCTATGGATGAGCAGTTCTTC. Its translation is CASSLGGGRAMDEQFF.

This chain joins TRBV9 and TRBJ2-7, with 9 bases identical to TRBD1. Per germline, CDR1 SGDLS and CDR2 YYNGEE. The V and J ends lost 3 bases and 6 bases, in that order; junction bases with no gene match: 7. This CDR3 comprises 14 residues. This CDR3 is CASSGGTGRGEQYF. As DNA, the CDR3 is TGTGCCAGCAGCGGAGGGACAGGGCGAGGCGAGCAGTACTTC.

The chain joins TRBV20-1 to TRBJ2-7; unclear D gene. Germline V gene lookup returns CDR1 DFQATT and CDR2 SNEGSKA (reference sequence). V was pared by 0 bases and J by 9 bases, with 9 bases between. The CDR3 runs 11 residues. The CDR3 sequence: CSARDQAVQYF. CDR3 nucleotides: TGCAGTGCTAGAGATCAAGCAGTGCAGTACTTC.

This sequence joins TRBV9 and TRBJ1-3; D gene ambiguous. The CDR3 runs 14 residues. Germline V lookup: CDR1 SGDLS, CDR2 YYNGEE. Trimming took off 1 base at V and 3 bases at J, with 8 bases between the two ends. CDR3 amino acids: CASSVRQNGNTIYF. The CDR3 DNA sequence: TGTGCCAGCAGCGTACGGCAGAATGGAAACACCATATATTTT.

V gene TRBV9 combines with J gene TRBJ1-2; tentative D call: TRBD1 (5 bases). Germline CDR1 reads SGDLS; CDR2 reads YYNGEE. The V end lost 0 bases, the J end lost 8 bases, and 20 bases lay between the germline ends. This CDR3 is 16 amino acids long. In DNA form, the CDR3 reads TGTGCCAGCAGCGTAGATTCAGGGAACGCAAGAGTGGGCTACACCTTC. Its protein is CASSVDSGNARVGYTF.